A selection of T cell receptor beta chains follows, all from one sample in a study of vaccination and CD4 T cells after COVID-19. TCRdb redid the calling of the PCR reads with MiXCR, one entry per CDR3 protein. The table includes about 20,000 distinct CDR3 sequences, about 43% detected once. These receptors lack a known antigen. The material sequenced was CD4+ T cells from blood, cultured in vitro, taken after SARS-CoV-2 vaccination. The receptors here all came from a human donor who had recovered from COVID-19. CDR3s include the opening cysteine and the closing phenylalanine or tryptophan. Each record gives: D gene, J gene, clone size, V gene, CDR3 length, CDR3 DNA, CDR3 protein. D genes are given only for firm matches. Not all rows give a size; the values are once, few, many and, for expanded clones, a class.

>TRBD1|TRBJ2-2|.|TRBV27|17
TGTGCCAGCAGTTTCAATACCCCGGACAGGGGGACCGGGGAGCTGTTTTTT
CASSFNTPDRGTGELFF
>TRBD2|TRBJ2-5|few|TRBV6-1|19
TGTGCCAGCAGGACAACTTCTTCCCCTAGCGGGAGGGCCGCTAAGACCCAGTACTTC
CASRTTSSPSGRAAKTQYF
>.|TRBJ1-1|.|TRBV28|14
TGTGCCAGCACCAGACTCGGGGGGAGCACTGAAGCTTTCTTT
CASTRLGGSTEAFF
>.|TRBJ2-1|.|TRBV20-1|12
TGCAGTGCCCAGCCAGGCTACAATGAGCAGTTCTTC
CSAQPGYNEQFF
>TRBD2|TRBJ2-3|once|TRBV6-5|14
TGTGCCAGCAGTTACCGGGGGGTCACAGATACGCAGTATTTT
CASSYRGVTDTQYF
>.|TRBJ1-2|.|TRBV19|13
TGTGCCAGTAGTATTAAGGTCGGCTATGGCTACACCTTC
CASSIKVGYGYTF
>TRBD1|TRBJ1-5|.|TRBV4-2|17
TGTGCCAGCAGCCAAGGGGACAGGGGGCAGGGGAATCAGCCCCAGCATTTT
CASSQGDRGQGNQPQHF
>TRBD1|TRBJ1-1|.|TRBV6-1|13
TGTGCCAGCAGTGACAGGGACAGGGGGCAAGCTTTCTTT
CASSDRDRGQAFF
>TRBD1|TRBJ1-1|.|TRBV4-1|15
TGCGCCAGCAGCCGGGGGACAGGGGTTGACACTGAAGCTTTCTTT
CASSRGTGVDTEAFF
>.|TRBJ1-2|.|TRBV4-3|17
TGCGCCAGCAGCCAAGATGGAACAGGTGAGGGCTCTGATGGCTACACCTTC
CASSQDGTGEGSDGYTF
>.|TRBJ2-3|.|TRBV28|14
TGTGCCAGCAGTTCCAGCGGGAGCACAGATACGCAGTATTTT
CASSSSGSTDTQYF
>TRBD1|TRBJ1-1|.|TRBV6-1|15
TGTGCCAGCGGTGTTGAGGACAGGGCGAACACTGAAGCTTTCTTT
CASGVEDRANTEAFF
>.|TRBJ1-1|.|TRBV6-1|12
TGTGCCACCGCCACAGGGAACACTGAAGCTTTCTTT
CATATGNTEAFF
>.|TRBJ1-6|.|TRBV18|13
TGTGCCAGCTCACCAACAAATAATTCACCCCTCCACTTT
CASSPTNNSPLHF
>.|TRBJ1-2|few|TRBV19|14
TGTGCCAGTAGTATAGGGTCGACGGACGGTGGCTACACCTTC
CASSIGSTDGGYTF
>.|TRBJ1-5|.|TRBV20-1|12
TGCAGTGCTGGTCGGGAAAATCAGCCCCAGCATTTT
CSAGRENQPQHF
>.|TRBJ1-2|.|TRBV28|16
TGTGCCAGCAGTTTATGGGCCGGGACTCAGCATAATGGCTACACCTTC
CASSLWAGTQHNGYTF
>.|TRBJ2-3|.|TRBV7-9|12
TGTGCCAGCAGCTCAGGAGCAGGCTGGCAGTATTTT
CASSSGAGWQYF
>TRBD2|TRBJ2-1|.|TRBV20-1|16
TGCAGTGCTCATCCACCCGGGAGGGCCGGAGACAATGAGCAGTTCTTC
CSAHPPGRAGDNEQFF
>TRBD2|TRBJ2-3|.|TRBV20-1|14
TGCAGTGCTGAGCGGGGGGCCGCGTGGGATACGCAGTATTTT
CSAERGAAWDTQYF
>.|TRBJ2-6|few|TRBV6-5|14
TGTGCCAGCAGTTACTTTTACGGGGCCAACGTCCTGACTTTC
CASSYFYGANVLTF
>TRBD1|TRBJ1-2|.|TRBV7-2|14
TGTGCCAGCAGCTCTACAGGGGGCAACTATGGCTACACCTTC
CASSSTGGNYGYTF
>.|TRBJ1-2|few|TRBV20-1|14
TGCAGTGCTAGGTGGGGGGCCCAATTCTATGGCTACACCTTC
CSARWGAQFYGYTF
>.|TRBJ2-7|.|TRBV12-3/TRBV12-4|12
TGTGCCAGCAGTGGGCACCCCTACGAGCAGTACTTC
CASSGHPYEQYF
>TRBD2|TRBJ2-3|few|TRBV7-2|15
TGTGCCAGCAGCTTGACTAGCGGGAGACCAGATACGCAGTATTTT
CASSLTSGRPDTQYF
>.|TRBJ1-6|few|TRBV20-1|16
TGCAGTGCTAGAGGGTCGGAGGGACGATACAATTCACCCCTCCACTTT
CSARGSEGRYNSPLHF
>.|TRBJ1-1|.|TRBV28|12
TGTGCCAGCCGGAGCATGAACACTGAAGCTTTCTTT
CASRSMNTEAFF
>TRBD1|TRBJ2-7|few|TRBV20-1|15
TGCAGTGCTAGAGCCCTGGGGACAGGTCCGTCTAAGCAGTACTTC
CSARALGTGPSKQYF
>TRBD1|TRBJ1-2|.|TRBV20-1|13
TGCAGTGCCGAGGACAGGCTTAACTATGGCTACACCTTC
CSAEDRLNYGYTF
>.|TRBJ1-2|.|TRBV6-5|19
TGTGCCAGCAGTTACTCCATGGCACGGGACCCGACCTTTAACTATGGCTACACCTTC
CASSYSMARDPTFNYGYTF
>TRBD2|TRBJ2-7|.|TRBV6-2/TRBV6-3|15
TGTGCCAGCAGTTACTCGATGTTAGCGGGAAACGAGCAGTACTTC
CASSYSMLAGNEQYF
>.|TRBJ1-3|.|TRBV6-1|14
TGTGCCAGCAGACTGATTGGGCCTGGAAACACCATATATTTT
CASRLIGPGNTIYF
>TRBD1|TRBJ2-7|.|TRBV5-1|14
TGCGCCAGCAGCAGGGACAGGGGGCTAGACGAGCAGTACTTC
CASSRDRGLDEQYF
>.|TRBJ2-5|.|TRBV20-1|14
TGCAGTGCGAGAAAGCCGGGGGGCCCGGAGACCCAGTACTTC
CSARKPGGPETQYF
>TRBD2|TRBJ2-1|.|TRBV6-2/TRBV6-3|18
TGTGCCAGCAGCCTCGGACTAGCGGGGGGGTGGGCCTACAATGAGCAGTTCTTC
CASSLGLAGGWAYNEQFF
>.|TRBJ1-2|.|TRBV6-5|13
TGTGCCAGCAGTTCTGGCGCCAACTATGGCTACACCTTC
CASSSGANYGYTF
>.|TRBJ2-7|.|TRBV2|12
TGTGCCAGCAGTGATACCGGGGGTGAGCAGTACTTC
CASSDTGGEQYF
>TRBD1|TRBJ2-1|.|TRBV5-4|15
TGTGCCAGCAGCTTACGGACAGGGGGAGTAGATGAGCAGTTCTTC
CASSLRTGGVDEQFF
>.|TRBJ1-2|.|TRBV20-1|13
TGCAGTGCCGGGGACGCGGGCGCTAAGGGCTACACCTTC
CSAGDAGAKGYTF